This TCR beta chain was captured by sequencing in a study of T cell responses to AZD1222 COVID-19 vaccine. Pooled samples include second doses given at about 4 or 12 weeks. The method was immunoSEQ multiplex PCR; TCRdb's version includes in-frame clones alone and lacks a portion of them. The data show more than 80,000 clones, approximately 90% seen once. The CDR3 covers 14 residues. V lost 5 bases to trimming and J lost 5 bases; unmatched junction nucleotides: 8. In germline, CDR1 is SGHTA, CDR2 FQGTGA. Study-wide findings and caveats: White British ancestry dominated among donors, who included more females, and clonal diversity was possibly underestimated. Unmutated variant regions reportedly attract nearly half of all spike-specific TCRs.

Regarding this clone: The antigen remains undetermined.

Source: peripheral blood, taken 28 days after the second AZD1222 dose. V is TRBV7-3 and J is TRBJ2-7, with 8 bases matching TRBD1. This sequence originates from an adult who received the AZD1222 COVID-19 vaccine. The CDR3 sequence: CASSRGGQGHEQYF. In DNA, the CDR3 is TGTGCCAGCAGCCGAGGAGGACAGGGACACGAGCAGTACTTC.